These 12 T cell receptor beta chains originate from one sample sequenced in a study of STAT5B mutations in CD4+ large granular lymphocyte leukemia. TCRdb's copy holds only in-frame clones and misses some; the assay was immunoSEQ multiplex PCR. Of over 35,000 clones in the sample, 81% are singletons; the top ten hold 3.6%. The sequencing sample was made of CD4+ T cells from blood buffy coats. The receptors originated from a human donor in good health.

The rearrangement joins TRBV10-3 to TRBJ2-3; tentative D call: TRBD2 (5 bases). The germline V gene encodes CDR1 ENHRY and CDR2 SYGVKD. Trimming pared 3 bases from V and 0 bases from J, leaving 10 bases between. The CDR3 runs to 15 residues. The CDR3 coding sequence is TGTGCCATCAGTGACCCGGGGAGAAGCACAGATACGCAGTATTTT. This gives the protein CAISDPGRSTDTQYF.

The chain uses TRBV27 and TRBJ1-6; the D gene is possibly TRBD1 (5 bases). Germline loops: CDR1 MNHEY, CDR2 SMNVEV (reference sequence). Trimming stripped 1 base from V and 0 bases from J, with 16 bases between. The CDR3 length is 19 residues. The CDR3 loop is CASSLFGASTDSYNSPLHF. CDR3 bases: TGTGCCAGCAGTTTATTTGGGGCAAGTACTGACTCCTATAATTCACCCCTCCACTTT.

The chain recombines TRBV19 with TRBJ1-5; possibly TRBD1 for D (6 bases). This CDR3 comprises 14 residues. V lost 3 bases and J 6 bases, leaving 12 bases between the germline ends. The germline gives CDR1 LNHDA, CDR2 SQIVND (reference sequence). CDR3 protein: CASSIGTTGQPQHF. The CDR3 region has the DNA TGTGCCAGTAGTATCGGGACAACCGGTCAGCCCCAGCATTTT.

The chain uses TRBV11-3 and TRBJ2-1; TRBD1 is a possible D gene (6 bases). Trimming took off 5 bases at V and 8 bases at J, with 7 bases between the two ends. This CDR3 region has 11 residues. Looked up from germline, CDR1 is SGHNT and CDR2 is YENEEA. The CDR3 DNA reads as TGTGCCAGCAGCCGGACAGATGAGCAGTTCTTC. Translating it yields CASSRTDEQFF.

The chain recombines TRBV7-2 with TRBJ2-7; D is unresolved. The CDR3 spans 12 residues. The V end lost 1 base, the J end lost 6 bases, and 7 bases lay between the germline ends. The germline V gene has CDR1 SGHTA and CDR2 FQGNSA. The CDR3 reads CASSLDPGEQYF. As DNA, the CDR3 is TGTGCCAGCAGCTTAGACCCGGGCGAGCAGTACTTC.

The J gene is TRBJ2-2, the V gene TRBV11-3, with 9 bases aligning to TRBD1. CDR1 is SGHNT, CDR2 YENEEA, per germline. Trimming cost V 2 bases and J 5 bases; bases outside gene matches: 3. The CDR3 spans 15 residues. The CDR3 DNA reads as TGTGCCAGCAGCTTAAGGGACAGGGTAACCGGGGAGCTGTTTTTT. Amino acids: CASSLRDRVTGELFF.

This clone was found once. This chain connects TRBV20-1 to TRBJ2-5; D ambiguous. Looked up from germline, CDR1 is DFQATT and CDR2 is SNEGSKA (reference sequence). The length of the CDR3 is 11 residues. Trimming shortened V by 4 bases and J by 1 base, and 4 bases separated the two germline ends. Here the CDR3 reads CSANLQETQYF. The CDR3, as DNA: TGCAGTGCTAATCTCCAAGAGACCCAGTACTTC.

CDR3 bases: TGTGCCAGCAGAGAGGGTAACACTGAAGCTTTCTTT. This encodes CASREGNTEAFF. The chain links TRBV6-6 to TRBJ1-1; D is undetermined. Germline CDR1 reads MNHNY; CDR2 reads SVGAGI (reference sequence). This CDR3 contains 12 residues. Between the trimmed V and J ends, which lost 6 bases and 2 bases, there was a span of 7 bases.

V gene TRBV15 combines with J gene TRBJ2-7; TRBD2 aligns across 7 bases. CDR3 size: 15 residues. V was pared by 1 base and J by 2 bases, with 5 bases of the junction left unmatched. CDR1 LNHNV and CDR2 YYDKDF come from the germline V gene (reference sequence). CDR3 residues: CATSRAGGGTYEQYF. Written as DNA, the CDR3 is TGTGCCACCAGCAGAGCGGGGGGTGGCACCTACGAGCAGTACTTC.

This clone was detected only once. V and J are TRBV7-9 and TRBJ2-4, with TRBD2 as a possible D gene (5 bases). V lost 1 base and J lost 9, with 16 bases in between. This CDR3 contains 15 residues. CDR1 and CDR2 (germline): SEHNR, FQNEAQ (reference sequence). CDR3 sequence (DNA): TGTGCCAGCAGCTTAGGGGCGGGCGGGCCCTCCATTCAGTACTTC. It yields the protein CASSLGAGGPSIQYF.

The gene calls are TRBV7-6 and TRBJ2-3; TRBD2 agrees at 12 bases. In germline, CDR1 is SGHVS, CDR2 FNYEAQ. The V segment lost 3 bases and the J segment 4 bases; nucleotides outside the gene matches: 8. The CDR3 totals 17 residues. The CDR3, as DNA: TGTGCCAGCAGCTTCACTCTAGCGGGGGGGCCTGCAGATACGCAGTATTTT. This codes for CASSFTLAGGPADTQYF.

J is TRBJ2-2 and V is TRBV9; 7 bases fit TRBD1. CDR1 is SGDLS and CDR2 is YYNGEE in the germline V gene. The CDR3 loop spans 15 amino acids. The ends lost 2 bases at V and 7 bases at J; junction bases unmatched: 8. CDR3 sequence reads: CASSVATGTVGELFF. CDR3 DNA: TGTGCCAGCAGCGTGGCGACAGGGACGGTCGGGGAGCTGTTTTTT.